This is a list of T cell receptor beta chains from one sample in a study of PD-L1 blockade in urothelial cancer. Clones were sequenced by immunoSEQ multiplex PCR, and TCRdb holds only the in-frame ones, with some missing. The sample lists 45,000 to 50,000 clones, about 91% seen once, with around 3.9% in the top ten. The material sequenced was PBMCs, taken around atezolizumab (anti-PD-L1) treatment. Receptor source: an elderly man with urothelial cancer. CDR3s include the opening cysteine and the closing phenylalanine or tryptophan. D genes are given only for firm matches. Size is omitted from some rows. Given values are once, few, many or a class for expanded clones.

size | J | V | D | CDR3 | DNA
NA | TRBJ1-4 | TRBV5-1 | TRBD1 | CASSFAGTGAFGTNEKLFF | TGCGCCAGCAGCTTTGCCGGGACAGGGGCTTTTGGAACTAATGAAAAACTGTTTTTT
NA | TRBJ2-1 | TRBV7-9 | TRBD2 | CASSSGTSAYNEQFF | TGTGCCAGCAGCTCCGGGACTAGCGCCTACAATGAGCAGTTCTTC
few | TRBJ2-2 | TRBV10-3 | NA | CAISDGQVFNTGELFF | TGTGCCATCAGTGATGGGCAGGTATTCAACACCGGGGAGCTGTTTTTT
NA | TRBJ2-3 | TRBV30 | NA | CAWSEKRATTDTQYF | TGTGCCTGGAGTGAGAAGCGGGCGACCACAGATACGCAGTATTTT
few | TRBJ1-5 | TRBV18 | NA | CASSPQGGNQPQHF | TGTGCCAGCTCACCCCAAGGGGGAAATCAGCCCCAGCATTTT
NA | TRBJ2-1 | TRBV6-5 | NA | CAARSYNEQFF | TGTGCGGCGCGGTCCTACAATGAGCAGTTCTTC
few | TRBJ1-5 | TRBV18 | NA | CASSPTVSNQPQHF | TGTGCCAGCTCACCGACAGTTAGCAATCAGCCCCAGCATTTT
NA | TRBJ1-2 | TRBV2 | TRBD1 | CASTWGQGNYGYTF | TGTGCCAGCACTTGGGGACAGGGGAACTATGGCTACACCTTC
once | TRBJ2-7 | TRBV6-5 | TRBD2 | CASRASGRERDEQYF | TGTGCCAGCCGGGCCTCGGGGCGGGAGAGGGACGAGCAGTACTTC
NA | TRBJ1-2 | TRBV18 | TRBD1 | CASSSQGLVGYGYTF | TGTGCCAGCTCATCACAGGGGTTAGTTGGGTATGGCTACACCTTC
NA | TRBJ1-5 | TRBV18 | TRBD1 | CASSPPGTDQPQHF | TGTGCCAGCTCACCACCCGGGACAGATCAGCCCCAGCATTTT
NA | TRBJ1-5 | TRBV11-2 | NA | CASSFDRNQPQHF | TGTGCCAGCAGCTTCGACAGAAATCAGCCCCAGCATTTT
NA | TRBJ2-4 | TRBV19 | TRBD1 | CASTPQQGDIQYF | TGTGCCAGTACTCCCCAGCAGGGGGACATTCAGTACTTC
once | TRBJ1-2 | TRBV7-2 | NA | CASSPDRNYGYTF | TGTGCCAGCAGCCCTGACAGGAACTATGGCTACACCTTC
NA | TRBJ2-3 | TRBV7-2 | TRBD2 | CASSSLATSGGGSTDTQYF | TGTGCCAGCAGCTCCCTCGCAACTAGCGGGGGCGGAAGCACAGATACGCAGTATTTT
NA | TRBJ2-7 | TRBV29-1 | NA | CSGKDGREQYF | TGCAGCGGAAAGGATGGGAGGGAGCAGTACTTC
NA | TRBJ2-1 | TRBV4-3 | TRBD2 | CASSQILPSPLAGDFNEQFF | TGCGCCAGCAGCCAAATCCTCCCCTCGCCGCTAGCGGGAGATTTCAATGAGCAGTTCTTC
NA | TRBJ2-7 | TRBV5-1 | NA | CASSLARQGGSYEQYF | TGCGCCAGCAGCTTGGCCCGGCAGGGGGGCTCCTACGAGCAGTACTTC
few | TRBJ2-1 | TRBV19 | NA | CASSIRGGHSYNEQFF | TGTGCCAGTAGTATAAGAGGAGGTCACAGCTACAATGAGCAGTTCTTC
NA | TRBJ2-7 | TRBV6-1 | TRBD1 | CASSVGQGWPYEQYF | TGTGCCAGCAGTGTAGGACAGGGGTGGCCCTACGAGCAGTACTTC
NA | TRBJ2-7 | TRBV7-8 | TRBD2 | CASTEIGTSGVPSYEQYF | TGTGCCAGCACCGAGATAGGGACTAGCGGAGTCCCCTCCTACGAGCAGTACTTC
NA | TRBJ2-3 | TRBV27 | TRBD2 | CASSLQRDGTDTQYF | TGTGCCAGCAGTTTACAGCGGGATGGCACAGATACGCAGTATTTT
NA | TRBJ1-5 | TRBV7-8 | NA | CASSFTGSNQPQHF | TGTGCCAGCAGCTTTACCGGGAGCAATCAGCCCCAGCATTTT
NA | TRBJ2-1 | TRBV19 | TRBD2 | CASRRLAGGHAEQFF | TGTGCCAGTAGGCGACTAGCGGGAGGGCATGCTGAGCAGTTCTTC
NA | TRBJ2-3 | TRBV10-3 | NA | CAISGIGGPISDTQYF | TGTGCCATCAGCGGGATAGGCGGGCCCATTTCAGATACGCAGTATTTT
NA | TRBJ2-1 | TRBV30 | NA | CAWSVIFGEGDEQFF | TGTGCCTGGAGTGTAATCTTCGGGGAAGGAGATGAGCAGTTCTTC
NA | TRBJ2-3 | TRBV6-1 | NA | CASREDFTDTQYF | TGTGCCAGCAGAGAGGACTTTACAGATACGCAGTATTTT
NA | TRBJ2-7 | TRBV2 | NA | CASKIGDEQYF | TGTGCCAGCAAAATCGGGGACGAGCAGTACTTC
NA | TRBJ1-1 | TRBV30 | NA | CAWSVKIKGLGTEAFF | TGTGCCTGGAGTGTAAAGATTAAGGGGCTGGGAACTGAAGCTTTCTTT
NA | TRBJ2-1 | TRBV5-5 | TRBD1 | CASSFGQGYNEQFF | TGTGCCAGCAGCTTCGGACAGGGATACAATGAGCAGTTCTTC
NA | TRBJ2-3 | TRBV11-1 | NA | CASSPDRTNTQYF | TGTGCCAGCAGCCCCGACAGGACCAATACGCAGTATTTT
NA | TRBJ2-5 | TRBV28 | TRBD2 | CASSFYLTSGEMETQYF | TGTGCCAGCAGTTTCTACCTGACTAGCGGGGAGATGGAGACCCAGTACTTC
few | TRBJ2-7 | TRBV10-2 | NA | CASRGSSYEQYF | TGCGCCAGCAGGGGGAGCTCCTACGAGCAGTACTTC
NA | TRBJ2-3 | TRBV7-2 | NA | CASSFPGLDTQYF | TGTGCCAGCAGCTTCCCGGGATTGGATACGCAGTATTTT
NA | TRBJ2-4 | TRBV28 | NA | CASPTPPGRILLAKNIQYF | TGTGCCAGTCCGACCCCCCCAGGTAGGATTTTACTAGCCAAAAACATTCAGTACTTC
NA | TRBJ1-4 | TRBV18 | NA | CASSPGSETNEKLFF | TGTGCCAGCTCACCAGGGAGCGAAACTAATGAAAAACTGTTTTTT
once | TRBJ1-2 | TRBV18 | NA | CASHPPGVANYGYTF | TGTGCCAGCCATCCTCCGGGGGTTGCCAACTATGGCTACACCTTC
NA | TRBJ1-2 | TRBV5-1 | TRBD1 | CASSLGSSGGGYGYTF | TGCGCCAGCAGCTTGGGGTCCTCAGGGGGCGGCTATGGCTACACCTTC
NA | TRBJ2-3 | TRBV5-1 | TRBD2 | CASRGGSYTDTQYF | TGCGCCAGCAGAGGCGGGAGTTATACAGATACGCAGTATTTT
NA | TRBJ1-4 | TRBV21-1 | NA | CASSKVGGPNEKLFF | TGTGCCAGCAGCAAAGTCGGAGGGCCCAATGAAAAACTGTTTTTT
NA | TRBJ1-1 | TRBV6-5 | NA | CASSYSRFRGNTEAFF | TGTGCCAGCAGTTACTCGAGGTTTCGGGGGAACACTGAAGCTTTCTTT
NA | TRBJ1-2 | TRBV19 | TRBD1 | CASTPGDRGIYTF | TGTGCCAGTACTCCCGGGGACAGGGGTATCTACACCTTC
NA | TRBJ2-1 | TRBV2 | TRBD2 | CASSEARLAGLRVNEQFF | TGTGCCAGCAGTGAAGCACGACTAGCGGGTCTAAGGGTGAATGAGCAGTTCTTC
NA | TRBJ1-3 | TRBV9 | TRBD1 | CASSGDRGLGNTIYF | TGTGCCAGCAGCGGTGACAGGGGGCTTGGAAACACCATATATTTT
NA | TRBJ1-2 | TRBV5-1 | TRBD1 | CASSSGDRVGYGYTF | TGCGCCAGCAGCTCGGGGGACAGGGTGGGGTATGGCTACACCTTC
NA | TRBJ2-3 | TRBV27 | NA | CASSLIARATDTQYF | TGTGCCAGCAGTTTAATAGCTCGCGCCACAGATACGCAGTATTTT
NA | TRBJ1-5 | TRBV6-4 | TRBD1 | CASSLTGVGDQPQHF | TGTGCCAGCAGCTTGACAGGGGTAGGAGATCAGCCCCAGCATTTT
NA | TRBJ2-7 | TRBV6-6 | TRBD2 | CASSSLAGGHEQYF | TGTGCCAGCAGTTCATTAGCGGGAGGCCACGAGCAGTACTTC
NA | TRBJ2-1 | TRBV19 | TRBD2 | CASSIPSGGYNEQFF | TGTGCCAGTAGTATCCCTAGCGGGGGTTACAATGAGCAGTTCTTC
NA | TRBJ2-5 | TRBV7-9 | TRBD2 | CASSLLAGGWETQYF | TGTGCCAGCAGCTTGCTAGCGGGAGGATGGGAGACCCAGTACTTC
once | TRBJ2-7 | TRBV10-3 | NA | CAISSTGPTAEQYF | TGTGCCATCAGCTCGACAGGACCGACTGCCGAGCAGTACTTC
NA | TRBJ1-1 | TRBV7-8 | NA | CASSLGRRGGNTEAFF | TGTGCCAGCAGCTTAGGACGGAGGGGTGGGAACACTGAAGCTTTCTTT
NA | TRBJ2-1 | TRBV5-1 | TRBD1 | CASSKTGAYNEQFF | TGCGCCAGCAGTAAGACAGGGGCTTACAATGAGCAGTTCTTC
NA | TRBJ1-5 | TRBV7-8 | NA | CASSLGDTSNQPQHF | TGTGCCAGCAGCCTGGGGGACACCAGCAATCAGCCCCAGCATTTT
NA | TRBJ1-5 | TRBV30 | TRBD1 | CAWAEGALQPQHF | TGTGCCTGGGCTGAGGGGGCACTTCAGCCCCAGCATTTT
NA | TRBJ1-4 | TRBV19 | NA | CASSIEGEKLFF | TGTGCCAGTAGTATAGAGGGCGAAAAACTGTTTTTT
NA | TRBJ1-5 | TRBV19 | NA | CASSPEGGSNNQPQHF | TGTGCCAGTAGTCCCGAGGGGGGGTCGAACAATCAGCCCCAGCATTTT
NA | TRBJ2-5 | TRBV29-1 | NA | CSVGAGRETQYF | TGCAGCGTTGGGGCAGGGCGGGAGACCCAGTACTTC
once | TRBJ1-2 | TRBV10-3 | NA | CAISGGSPNYGYTF | TGTGCCATCAGTGGTGGCAGTCCTAACTATGGCTACACCTTC
NA | TRBJ1-2 | TRBV7-8 | NA | CASSKREGTRGYTF | TGTGCCAGCAGCAAGCGGGAAGGGACCCGCGGCTACACCTTC